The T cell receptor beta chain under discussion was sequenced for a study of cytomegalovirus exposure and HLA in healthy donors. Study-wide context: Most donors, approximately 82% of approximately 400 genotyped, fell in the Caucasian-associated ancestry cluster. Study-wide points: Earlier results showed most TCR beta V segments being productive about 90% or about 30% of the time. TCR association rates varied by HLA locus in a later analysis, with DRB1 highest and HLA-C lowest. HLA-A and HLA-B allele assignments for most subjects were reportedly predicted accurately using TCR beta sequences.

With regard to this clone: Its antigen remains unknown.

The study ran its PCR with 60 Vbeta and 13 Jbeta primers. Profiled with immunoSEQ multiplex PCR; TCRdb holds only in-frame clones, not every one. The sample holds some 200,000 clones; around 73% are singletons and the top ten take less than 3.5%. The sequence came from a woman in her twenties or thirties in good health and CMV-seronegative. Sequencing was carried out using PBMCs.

CDR3 DNA sequence: TGCGCCAGCAGCCAAGCCTTATCCCGGGACAGGCATGGCTACACCTTC. It translates to CASSQALSRDRHGYTF. The rearrangement uses TRBV4-1 and TRBJ1-2; 8 bases match TRBD1. The trim removed 1 base at V and 6 bases at J, leaving 10 bases unmatched. Germline V gene data show CDR1 as MGHRA and CDR2 as YSYEKL. The CDR3 has 16 residues.